A single sample gave rise to the 21 T cell receptor beta chains below, sequenced in a study of siplizumab effects on memory and regulatory T cells. Data came from immunoSEQ multiplex PCR; TCRdb stores just in-frame clones and leaves some out. The sample consists of 100,000 or so clones, 85% to 95% of them appearing once. Sequencing used CD4+ T cells sorted from blood. These receptors came from a human donor in good health.

The chain combines TRBV30 with TRBJ2-7, with TRBD2 identical over 8 bases. The CDR3 contains 14 residues. Germline CDR1 and CDR2: GTSNPN and SVGIG (reference sequence). V shed 1 base, J shed 0 bases, and the junction held 2 bases outside the gene matches. The CDR3 sequence is CAWSAGGSSYEQYF. CDR3 in DNA: TGTGCCTGGAGTGCGGGGGGGAGCTCCTACGAGCAGTACTTC. Filled out from reference TRBV30 and TRBJ2-7, the complete variable domain reads SQTIHQWPATLVQPVGSPLSLECTVEGTSNPNLYWYRQAAGRGLQLLFYSVGIGQISSEVPQNLSASRPQDRQFILSSKKLLLSDSGFYLCAWSAGGSSYEQYFGPGTRLTVT.

The V gene is TRBV11-3, the J gene TRBJ1-6; 7 bases line up with TRBD1. The germline gives CDR1 SGHNT, CDR2 YENEEA. This CDR3 has 14 residues. Trimming at V came to 3 bases and at J to 5 bases, leaving 1 base not matched to a gene. The CDR3 region is CASSLGQNNSPLHF. DNA for the CDR3: TGTGCCAGCAGCTTGGGACAGAATAATTCACCCCTCCACTTT.

The chain is built from TRBV5-1 and TRBJ1-1; D possibly corresponds to TRBD1 (5 bases). Trimming removed 2 bases from V and 8 bases from J, with 10 bases in between. Per the germline V gene, CDR1 is SGHRS and CDR2 is YFSETQ. This CDR3 region has 12 residues. CDR3 sequence reads: CASSLQTDEAFF. The CDR3 DNA sequence: TGCGCCAGCAGCTTACAGACAGACGAAGCTTTCTTT.

The V call is TRBV5-6, the J call TRBJ2-4; 8 bases are a match to TRBD1. There are 19 residues in the CDR3. Per germline, CDR1 SGHDT and CDR2 YYEEEE. With V trimmed by 0 bases and J by 0 bases, 11 bases remained unmatched. The CDR3, as DNA: TGTGCCAGCAGCTTGGGGACAGGGCGGGATCTTCTAGCCAAAAACATTCAGTACTTC. The encoded protein is CASSLGTGRDLLAKNIQYF.

This chain joins TRBV18 and TRBJ1-5, with 10 bases matching TRBD1. V was clipped by 6 bases and J by 8 bases; unmatched bases: 10. Germline V CDR1 and CDR2: KGHSH, LQKENI. This CDR3 is 15 amino acids long. The CDR3 loop reads CASSRRTGGHEPQHF. DNA of the CDR3: TGTGCCAGCTCTCGCAGGACAGGGGGACATGAGCCCCAGCATTTT.

A single count supports this clone. The chain carries TRBV30 and TRBJ1-1; TRBD1 is a possible D gene (5 bases). The CDR3 is made up of 12 amino acids. CDR1 GTSNPN and CDR2 SVGIG come from the germline V gene (reference sequence). Trimming removed 8 bases from V and 6 bases from J, with 16 bases in between. CDR3 region: CARGTPSAEAFF. The CDR3 DNA follows: TGTGCCCGCGGGACTCCCAGCGCTGAAGCTTTCTTT.

This clone was seen only once. The CDR3 DNA follows: TGCGCCAGCAGCCAAGAAGTTCTGGAGGGAAACTATGGCTACACCTTC. As protein: CASSQEVLEGNYGYTF. The V call is TRBV4-1, the J call TRBJ1-2, with D uncertain. The CDR3 spans 16 residues. Trimming took 0 bases from V and 2 from J, leaving 13 bases between them. CDR1 MGHRA and CDR2 YSYEKL come from the germline V gene.

In this sample, this clone turned up once. V usage is TRBV20-1 and J usage is TRBJ1-1; D remains ambiguous. Trimming cost V 4 bases and J 2 bases, with 5 bases left between them. Germline CDR1 and CDR2: DFQATT and SNEGSKA (reference sequence). This CDR3 is 11 amino acids long. CDR3 DNA: TGCAGTGCTAAAAGAAACACTGAAGCTTTCTTT. As protein: CSAKRNTEAFF.

The V and J genes are TRBV2 and TRBJ1-4; possibly TRBD1 for D (5 bases). V lost 6 bases to trimming and J lost 3 bases, with 20 bases between them. The V gene's germline CDR1 is SNHLY and CDR2 FYNNEI. CDR3 size: 17 residues. The CDR3 DNA reads as TGTGCCAGCAGGCGGGCCCCCTCAGGGTCCCCTAATGAAAAACTGTTTTTT. Its protein product is CASRRAPSGSPNEKLFF.

As to this clone: Its ends do not fully match the called genes, so a read error is possible. V and J are TRBV7-7 and TRBJ2-2; maybe TRBD1 (6 bases). Germline V gene lookup returns CDR1 SSHAT and CDR2 FNYEAQ (reference sequence). This CDR3 is built from 16 residues. CDR3 DNA sequence: TGTGCTAGCAGCCCCAATCTTGACAGGAGCACCGGGGAGCTGTTTTTT. It codes for CASSPNLDRSTGELFF. Full variable domain (remainder filled in from reference TRBV7-7 and TRBJ2-2): GAGVSQSPRYKVTKRGQDVTLRCDPISSHATLYWYQQALGQGPEFLTYFNYEAQPDKSGLPSDRFSAERPEGSISTLTIQRTEQRDSAMYRCASSPNLDRSTGELFFGEGSRLTVL.

The chain is built from TRBV7-9 and TRBJ2-1, with 8 bases matching TRBD2. Germline lookup yields CDR1 SEHNR and CDR2 FQNEAQ (reference sequence). This CDR3 is 15 amino acids long. Germline trimming cut 2 bases from V and 9 bases from J; bases unmatched to any gene: 9. CDR3 region: CASSLFTGGRPEQFF. The CDR3, as DNA: TGTGCCAGCAGCTTATTCACTGGCGGGAGGCCTGAGCAGTTCTTC.

The CDR3 here is CASSPTTGTGKYEQYF. The DNA for the CDR3 is TGTGCCAGCAGTCCAACCACCGGGACAGGGAAATACGAGCAGTACTTC. The chain recombines TRBV2 with TRBJ2-7; 9 bases align to TRBD1. Losses at the gene ends were 5 bases for V and 4 bases for J; bases not matched to a gene: 12. CDR1 is SNHLY and CDR2 is FYNNEI in the germline V gene. The length of the CDR3 is 16 residues.

This clone occurred once. J is TRBJ1-2 and V is TRBV6-6; D remains ambiguous. Germline CDR1 is MNHNY and CDR2 is SVGAGI (reference sequence). V was clipped by 6 bases and J by 5 bases, with 7 bases between them. CDR3 length: 11 residues. In nucleotides, the CDR3 is TGTGCCAGCAGACTAACGTATGGCTACACCTTC. Its protein product is CASRLTYGYTF.

This clone was detected once. This chain connects TRBV21-1 to TRBJ2-7; the listed D gene, TRBD1, was not tested against the DNA. TRBV21-1 is shown as a pseudogene. The CDR3 loop spans 15 amino acids. DNA for the CDR3: TGTGCCAGCAGCAACAGGGTGAAGGGGTTCTCCGAGCAGTACTTC. The encoded protein is CASSNRVKGFSEQYF.

The chain uses TRBV5-1 and TRBJ2-1; D is unresolved. This CDR3 is built from 15 residues. CDR1 and CDR2 (germline): SGHRS, YFSETQ. V was cut by 4 bases and J by 4 bases, with 15 bases left in between. The CDR3 nucleotides read TGCGCCAGCAGCCGTGGTGGGATTACTTACAATGAGCAGTTCTTC. It encodes CASSRGGITYNEQFF.

In the case of this clone: The same CDR3 arises from other DNA sequences in this sample as well. This sequence joins TRBV30 and TRBJ1-5, with a weak D call TRBD1 (5 bases). Germline V gene sequence: CDR1 GTSNPN, CDR2 SVGIG (reference sequence). The V and J ends lost 0 bases and 1 base respectively, with 7 bases between them. CDR3 length: 14 residues. The CDR3: CAWSVGGSNQPQHF. The DNA for the CDR3 is TGTGCCTGGAGTGTCGGGGGAAGCAATCAGCCCCAGCATTTT.

This clone came up once. The V gene is TRBV5-4, the J gene TRBJ1-2; a weak D match, TRBD1 (6 bases). In germline, CDR1 is SGHNT, CDR2 YYREEE (reference sequence). CDR3 length equals 16 residues. The ends were cut back, 4 bases at V and 8 bases at J, with 24 bases in the middle. The CDR3 loop is CASSLGGGRTPGGYTF. DNA for the CDR3: TGTGCCAGCAGCCTCGGCGGGGGGCGGACTCCGGGCGGCTACACCTTC.

The J gene is TRBJ1-2, the V gene TRBV14; D is ambiguous. The length of the CDR3 is 16 residues. CDR1 is SGHDN, CDR2 FVKESK, per germline. The germline V and J ends were trimmed by 2 bases and 4 bases, with 17 bases remaining between them. The CDR3 coding sequence is TGTGCCAGCAGCCAACCGGGCCTAGAATACCCCTATGGCTACACCTTC. It yields the protein CASSQPGLEYPYGYTF.

The genes are TRBV7-3 and TRBJ2-5; tentatively, D is TRBD2 (7 bases). Per the germline V gene, CDR1 is SGHTA and CDR2 is FQGTGA. This CDR3 is 14 amino acids long. V gave up 5 bases and J gave up 5 bases, with 15 bases separating them. The CDR3 loop reads CASSTTGGRETQYF. DNA for the CDR3: TGTGCCAGCAGCACCACGGGGGGCCGGGAGACCCAGTACTTC.

The chain carries TRBV19 and TRBJ1-1; no firm D call. The CDR3 loop spans 13 amino acids. Germline-derived CDR1 and CDR2 are LNHDA and SQIVND (reference sequence). V shed 5 bases and J shed 11 bases, with 18 bases lying between them. CDR3 protein: CASSLLEGSHAFF. CDR3 DNA: TGTGCCAGTAGTCTTCTCGAGGGAAGTCACGCTTTCTTT.

This sequence joins TRBV6-4 and TRBJ1-2; D possibly corresponds to TRBD1 (5 bases). V lost 0 bases and J 6 bases, leaving 14 bases between the germline ends. The CDR3 covers 15 residues. Per the germline V gene, CDR1 is MRHNA and CDR2 is SNTAGT. In nucleotides, the CDR3 is TGTGCCAGCAGTGACTCGATACTATCCAGGGATGGCTACACCTTC. This translates into CASSDSILSRDGYTF.